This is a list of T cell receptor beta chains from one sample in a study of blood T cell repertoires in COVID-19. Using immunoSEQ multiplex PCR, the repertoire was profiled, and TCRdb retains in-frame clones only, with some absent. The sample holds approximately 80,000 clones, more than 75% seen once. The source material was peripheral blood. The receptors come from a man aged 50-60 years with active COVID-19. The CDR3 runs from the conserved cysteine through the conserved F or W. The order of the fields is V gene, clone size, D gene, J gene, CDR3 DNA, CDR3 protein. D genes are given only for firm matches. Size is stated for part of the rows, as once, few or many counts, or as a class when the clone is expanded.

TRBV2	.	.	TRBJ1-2	TGTGCCAGCAGTGACTCCTATGGCTACACCTTC	CASSDSYGYTF
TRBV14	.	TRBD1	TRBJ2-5	TGTGCCAGCAGCCAAGAAGGACAGGCAGCCCAACAAGAGACCCAGTACTTC	CASSQEGQAAQQETQYF
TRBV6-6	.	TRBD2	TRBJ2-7	TGTGCCAGCAGCCCTGGGACTAGCGGCTCCTACGAGCAGTACTTC	CASSPGTSGSYEQYF
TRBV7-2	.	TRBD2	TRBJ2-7	TGTGCCAGCAGCTTAGTGTCTAGCGGCCCTACCTCGGTGCAGTACTTC	CASSLVSSGPTSVQYF
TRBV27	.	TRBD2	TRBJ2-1	TGTGCCAGCAGTCCCTCCGGGACTAGCGGGAGGATCACTGAGCAGTTCTTC	CASSPSGTSGRITEQFF
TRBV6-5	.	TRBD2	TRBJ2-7	TGTGCCAGCAGTAACCTAGCGGGAGAGCAGTACTTC	CASSNLAGEQYF
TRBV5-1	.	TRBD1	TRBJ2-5	TGCGCCAGCAGCTCATTCGGACAGGGACGAGAGACCCAGTACTTC	CASSSFGQGRETQYF
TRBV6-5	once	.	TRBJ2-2	TGTGCCAGCATGACAGCGAGCACCGGGGAGCTGTTTTTT	CASMTASTGELFF
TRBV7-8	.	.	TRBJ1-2	TGTGCCAGCAGCACGGCGAGACTCCACTTCTCTGGCTACACCTTC	CASSTARLHFSGYTF
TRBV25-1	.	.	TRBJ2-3	TGTGCCAGCAGTGACCAAACAGGGAGCACAGATACGCAGTATTTT	CASSDQTGSTDTQYF
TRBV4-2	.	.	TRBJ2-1	TGTGCCAGCAGCCAAGATTGGCTAGCCATCGATGAGCAGTTCTTC	CASSQDWLAIDEQFF